This T cell receptor (beta chain) was observed in a study of early T cells in non-severe SARS-CoV-2 infection. Across the study: RNA in bulk from unsorted whole blood was sequenced, and chains were unpaired.

Unique molecular identifiers were added to individual cDNA molecules. Each CDR3 protein is one row after TCRdb ran MiXCR on the 5' RACE reads. The sample has about 50,000 distinct CDR3 sequences; less than 15% are singletons. Study findings and constraints: Anti-spike CD8 specificities were favored by VDJdb matching, whose results missed private and CD4 specificities.

This clonotype was seen many times. The target antigen is unknown. The CDR3 loop spans 10 amino acids. The ends were cut back, 7 bases at V and 4 bases at J, with 7 bases in the middle. CDR1 is SQVTM and CDR2 is ANQGSEA in the germline V gene. This chain links TRBV29-1 with TRBJ1-2; D gene uncertain. Sequenced input: whole blood. The receptor comes from an adult who was a healthcare worker with PCR-confirmed SARS-CoV-2 infection or an uninfected control (not recorded which). The CDR3 spells CSADVYGYTF. The CDR3 nucleotides read TGCAGCGCGGACGTCTATGGCTACACCTTC.